These 25 T cell receptor beta chains were all obtained from the same sample, sequenced in a study of T-cell reconstitution after alpha-beta-depleted transplantation in children. Construction of the TCRbeta library involved unique molecular identifiers. Via MiXCR, TCRdb re-called the PCR reads, giving one row per CDR3 protein. The sample lists about 200,000 distinct CDR3 sequences; roughly 15% were seen once. Sequencing used PBMCs from the stem cell graft donor, obtained from the stem cell graft. The receptors were gathered from a human donor who donated a stem cell graft to a child with acute lymphoblastic leukemia.

A note on this clonotype: A much larger clonotype is one base distant, so this may be a read error. J is TRBJ2-7 and V is TRBV10-2; TRBD2 matches 7 bases. The V and J ends lost 2 bases and 9 bases, in that order; junction bases with no gene match: 7. The germline V gene has CDR1 WSHSY and CDR2 SAAADI. The CDR3 has 13 amino acids. The CDR3 loop is CASSERAGVMQYF. The CDR3, as DNA: TGCGCCAGCAGTGAGCGCGCGGGAGTCATGCAGTACTTC.

This clonotype has a count of ten or more. The chain uses TRBV5-1 and TRBJ1-2; D is uncertain. Deletions cut 1 base from V and 2 bases from J, with 6 bases between. CDR3 length: 13 amino acids. The germline gives CDR1 SGHRS, CDR2 YFSETQ. The CDR3 coding sequence is TGCGCCAGCAGCTTGACGGAAAACTATGGCTACACCTTC. It translates to CASSLTENYGYTF.

V usage is TRBV20-1 and J usage is TRBJ2-3; 10 bases fit TRBD2. Trimming cost V 6 bases and J 3 bases; bases outside gene matches: 9. This CDR3 region has 15 residues. Germline V gives CDR1 DFQATT, CDR2 SNEGSKA (reference sequence). The DNA for the CDR3 is TGCAGTGCACCTCTTGGGGGACTAGCGACAGATACGCAGTATTTT. Its protein is CSAPLGGLATDTQYF.

This clonotype appeared many times. The genes are TRBV20-1 and TRBJ1-1; TRBD1 agrees at 7 bases. The CDR3 spans 13 residues. J was trimmed by 7 bases and V by 3 bases; bases with no gene match: 8. Per the germline V gene, CDR1 is DFQATT and CDR2 is SNEGSKA (reference sequence). The CDR3 DNA is TGCAGTGCTAGGGCCACAGGGGTAGGTGAAGCTTTCTTT. This codes for CSARATGVGEAFF.

This clonotype appeared many times. The rearrangement joins TRBV6-1 to TRBJ2-5, with D uncertain. The CDR3 is made up of 15 amino acids. Trimming pared 4 bases from V and 6 bases from J, leaving 18 bases between. Per germline, CDR1 MNHNS and CDR2 SASEGT. The CDR3 sequence is CASSAQKGASQTQYF. In DNA form, the CDR3 reads TGTGCCAGCAGTGCCCAAAAAGGCGCCTCCCAGACCCAGTACTTC.

This clonotype was detected ten times or more. The chain carries TRBV12-3 or TRBV12-4 and TRBJ1-1; no reliable D call. CDR3 length: 13 residues. V was shortened by 6 bases and J by 6 bases, with 14 bases between the two germline ends. CDR3 coding DNA: TGTGCCAGCAGCAGTGGTTGGGTGGCTGAAGCTTTCTTT. It codes for CASSSGWVAEAFF.

Many counts were recorded for this clonotype. The J gene is TRBJ2-1, the V gene TRBV5-1, with 9 bases aligning to TRBD2. Losses at the gene ends were 3 bases for V and 5 bases for J; bases not matched to a gene: 15. The CDR3 spans 18 residues. Germline V CDR1 and CDR2: SGHRS, YFSETQ. The CDR3 DNA is TGCGCCAGCAGCTCCAGGGCGGCGCGGGAGGGATCCAACAATGAGCAGTTCTTC. This codes for CASSSRAAREGSNNEQFF.

At least ten counts were recorded for this clonotype. This chain uses TRBV5-1 with TRBJ2-2, with TRBD1 matching 9 bases. V shed 4 bases and J 2 bases; nucleotides not matched to a gene: 6. Germline CDR1 SGHRS, CDR2 YFSETQ. This CDR3 is 16 amino acids long. CDR3: CASSKDRGPNTGELFF. The CDR3 DNA follows: TGCGCCAGCAGCAAGGACAGGGGACCAAACACCGGGGAGCTGTTTTTT.

The sample holds many counts of this clonotype. The chain uses TRBV5-5 and TRBJ2-7; D is unclear. Per germline, CDR1 SGHKS and CDR2 YYEKEE (reference sequence). The CDR3 totals 12 residues. V shed 4 bases and J shed 5 bases, with 10 bases lying between them. Here the CDR3 reads CASSPITNEQYF. Here the CDR3 DNA reads TGTGCCAGCAGCCCGATCACAAACGAGCAGTACTTC.

CDR3 in DNA: TGTGCCAGCAGTTTAGGTCTATTCAGCTGGGGCTACACCTTC. It is translated as CASSLGLFSWGYTF. This chain connects TRBV12-3 or TRBV12-4 to TRBJ1-2; D not certain. Deletions cut 1 base from V and 8 bases from J, with 14 bases between. The CDR3 extends over 14 amino acids.

There are many counts of this clonotype. The rearrangement joins TRBV10-3 to TRBJ1-6; the match to TRBD1 covers 9 bases. This CDR3 is built from 12 residues. The germline V gene encodes CDR1 ENHRY and CDR2 SYGVKD. Germline trimming cut 10 bases from V and 8 bases from J; bases unmatched to any gene: 3. CDR3 region: CATQGAYSPLHF. In DNA form, the CDR3 reads TGTGCCACACAGGGGGCATATTCACCCCTCCACTTT.

Many counts were recorded for this clonotype. The rearrangement joins TRBV5-4 to TRBJ2-3, with D tentatively TRBD2 (6 bases). The V gene lost 1 base and the J gene lost 4 bases, with 10 bases spanning the gap. The germline gives CDR1 SGHNT, CDR2 YYREEE (reference sequence). The CDR3 is made up of 14 amino acids. The CDR3 loop is CASSLTAGADTQYF. The DNA for the CDR3 is TGTGCCAGCAGCTTGACAGCGGGCGCAGATACGCAGTATTTT.

There are many counts of this clonotype. The chain couples TRBV11-2 to TRBJ1-1, with 7 bases matching TRBD1. This CDR3 has 15 amino acids. With V trimmed by 4 bases and J by 1 base, 6 bases remained unmatched. CDR1 is SGHAT, CDR2 FQNNGV, per germline. The CDR3 DNA reads TGTGCCAGCAGCTCACCTCGGACAGGGAACACTGAAGCTTTCTTT. Its protein product is CASSSPRTGNTEAFF.

The sample holds many counts of this clonotype. The chain has TRBV5-1 and TRBJ1-1; 8 bases line up with TRBD1. The CDR3 sequence is 14 residues long. CDR1 is SGHRS and CDR2 is YFSETQ in the germline V gene. J lost 8 bases, V lost 2 bases, and 8 bases had no gene match. The CDR3 region is CASSLKWTGPEAFF. As DNA, the CDR3 is TGCGCCAGCAGCTTAAAGTGGACAGGGCCGGAAGCTTTCTTT.

The chain links TRBV20-1 to TRBJ2-3; 11 positions agree with TRBD2. The germline V gene has CDR1 DFQATT and CDR2 SNEGSKA (reference sequence). The CDR3 sequence is 14 residues long. After removal of 6 bases from V and 2 bases from J, the junction contained 4 bases not matched to a gene. CDR3 coding DNA: TGCAGTGCCTTAGCGGGAGGGTCCACAGATACGCAGTATTTT. Translating gives CSALAGGSTDTQYF.

Notes on this clonotype: One base away lies a much larger clone, so this may be a sequencing read error. The chain has TRBV5-4 and TRBJ2-5, with D unresolved. This CDR3 contains 13 residues. Trimming left V 5 bases short and J 5 bases short, with 13 bases between. Germline loops: CDR1 SGHNT, CDR2 YYREEE (reference sequence). CDR3 coding DNA: TGTGCCAGCAGTATAAACAGTGGGGAGACCCAGTACTTC. This encodes CASSINSGETQYF.

The genes are TRBV6-5 and TRBJ2-1; D ambiguous. V was shortened by 0 bases and J by 7 bases, with 10 bases between the two germline ends. The CDR3 loop spans 14 amino acids. CDR1 is MNHEY and CDR2 is SVGAGI in the germline V gene. CDR3 DNA: TGTGCCAGCAGTTACTCGACCTCGACGAATGAGCAGTTCTTC. Amino acid sequence: CASSYSTSTNEQFF.

This clonotype was seen at least ten times. The chain is built from TRBV20-1 and TRBJ2-1; tentatively, D is TRBD2 (6 bases). The CDR3 sequence is 12 residues long. Trimming stripped 5 bases from V and 4 bases from J, with 9 bases between. Germline lookup yields CDR1 DFQATT and CDR2 SNEGSKA (reference sequence). The CDR3 DNA is TGCAGTGCTCTAGCGACTTACAATGAGCAGTTCTTC. This translates into CSALATYNEQFF.

This clonotype was seen at least ten times. J is TRBJ1-1 and V is TRBV12-3 or TRBV12-4; the match to TRBD1 covers 11 bases. V was pared by 4 bases and J by 11 bases, with 9 bases of the junction left unmatched. The CDR3 is 14 residues long. The CDR3 here is CASSWTGGFITAFF. The CDR3 DNA follows: TGTGCCAGCAGTTGGACAGGGGGCTTCATAACGGCTTTCTTT.

The chain carries TRBV11-2 and TRBJ2-7; possible D gene TRBD2, 5 bases. The germline V gene encodes CDR1 SGHAT and CDR2 FQNNGV. The CDR3 is made up of 14 amino acids. Trimming left V 2 bases short and J 3 bases short, with 11 bases between. This CDR3 reads CASSLLSADYEQYF. The CDR3 DNA sequence: TGTGCCAGCAGCTTACTTAGCGCCGACTACGAGCAGTACTTC.

This clonotype was found many times. This CDR3 is CASSSTGTGYQPQHF. The CDR3 coding sequence is TGTGCCAGCAGTTCAACCGGGACAGGTTATCAGCCCCAGCATTTT. This sequence joins TRBV28 and TRBJ1-5; 8 bases map to TRBD1. The germline gives CDR1 MDHEN, CDR2 SYDVKM. With 4 bases clipped from V and 5 bases from J, the junction kept 7 bases outside the gene matches. The length of the CDR3 is 15 residues.

The chain is built from TRBV28 and TRBJ2-5, with 7 bases that match TRBD2. V was clipped by 3 bases and J by 5 bases; unmatched bases: 6. The CDR3 runs 14 residues. Germline V gives CDR1 MDHEN, CDR2 SYDVKM. CDR3 region: CASSFGGSTETQYF. The CDR3, as DNA: TGTGCCAGCAGTTTCGGCGGGAGTACGGAGACCCAGTACTTC.

This chain uses TRBV11-2 with TRBJ1-5, with D maybe TRBD1 (6 bases). The V gene lost 0 bases and the J gene lost 5 bases, with 8 bases spanning the gap. CDR1 and CDR2 from the germline V gene are SGHAT and FQNNGV. The CDR3 is 14 amino acids. The CDR3 is CASSLDRQDQPQHF. Here the CDR3 DNA reads TGTGCCAGCAGCTTAGACCGACAGGATCAGCCCCAGCATTTT.

The chain joins TRBV12-3 or TRBV12-4 to TRBJ2-1; D remains unclear. V was trimmed by 3 bases and J by 5 bases, leaving 14 bases between them. The CDR3 has 15 amino acids. The CDR3 sequence is CASSFIGLGNNEQFF. The CDR3 DNA reads as TGTGCCAGCAGTTTTATCGGCCTTGGCAACAATGAGCAGTTCTTC.

This clonotype occurred many times. The chain couples TRBV5-1 to TRBJ2-2; 7 bases map to TRBD1. J lost 0 bases, V lost 3 bases, and 5 bases had no gene match. CDR1 and CDR2 (germline): SGHRS, YFSETQ. The length of the CDR3 is 16 residues. The CDR3 region has the DNA TGCGCCAGCAGCTCATACAGGGGCACGAACACCGGGGAGCTGTTTTTT. Amino acids: CASSSYRGTNTGELFF.